Included here is one T cell receptor beta chain sequence, with context. This clonotype has at least ten counts. Its specific antigen is unknown. The record has no base qualities; no much larger clone is one base away. The time point label on this specimen signifies: longitudinal time-point 2. Unsorted PBMC libraries were generated from 2 million PBMCs stored in RNAlater at -80 °C until RNA extraction. Multiple sclerosis patients were enrolled in a US clinical protocol evaluating disease progression by magnetic resonance imaging. Peripheral blood was subjected to Ficoll-Hypaque density gradient centrifugation to isolate PBMCs, which were then cryopreserved in liquid nitrogen. Taken from cysteine to phenylalanine, the CDR3 has 13 residues. Just CDR3 DNA is preserved here, 39 bases in frame from base 1. CDR1 and CDR2 were assigned from the germline V gene as MDHEN and SYDVKM. Cut back by 5 bases and 6 bases, the V and J ends lie 10 bases apart.

cDNA was synthesized by template-switch 5'RACE using a primer with a 10-nucleotide random unique molecular identifier that tagged each TCR transcript. Each sequencing run produced over 160 million TCR-beta sequences covering 15-18 subjects. Total RNA was extracted with the RNeasy kit. Using the KAPA Real-time Library Amplification kit, TCR-beta VDJ regions were amplified with primers for the TCR constant region and the 5'RACE anchor. A first PCR added sample indexes and Illumina adaptors, after which a second PCR increased the library yield. The roughly 650 bp TCR product was size-selected on a 2% E-gel SizeSelection system after Ampure bead purification. Before pooling, libraries had their quality checked on a Bioanalyzer, their concentration measured with Qubit, and their quantity determined with the Kapa Library Quantification kit. An Illumina HiSeq 2500 was used to sequence the libraries paired-end at 2 x 150 bp. To increase sequence diversity, about 23-32% phiX was spiked into each library pool. The original pipeline was this. The quality-filtered reads were processed with the UMI-based MiGEC pipeline, whose error correction step removed more than 80% of the raw TCR sequences. IMGT germline references were used for aligning VDJ genes, and each clonotype was defined as a unique CDR3 amino acid sequence together with its V-J genes. VDJtools evaluated clonal expansion, Shannon diversity and CDR3 relatedness (CalcPairwiseDistances, ClusterSamples); CLCbio workbench built phylogenetic trees. Using coefficient-of-variation modelling across technical triplicates, the study counted a clone as expanded if it had at least 8 unique UMIs. The public reads were reanalyzed by TCRdb: fastp trimming at Q25, MiXCR alignment, in-frame beta chains only. One record per CDR3 amino acid sequence lists the most common genes and DNA. These V and J calls derive from TCRdb rather than the authors' analysis. The sample profile shows some 80,000 distinct CDR3 sequences; 5% to 6% of them were found once. 7.9% of the sample is taken by the ten largest.

The data derive from a study of neurological immune-mediated disorders (dated by TCRdb to about 2019). Study-wide context: Of the roughly 34 multiple sclerosis patients, some 31 had relapsing-remitting MS and 3 had secondary progressive MS. The study compared peripheral blood TCR-beta repertoires of HTLV-I-associated myelopathy (HAM/TSP) patients, multiple sclerosis patients and healthy controls using UMI-based sequencing. Alongside PBMC samples, the set of approximately 100 TCR-beta libraries contained longitudinal samples, technical triplicates, and paired CD4+ and CD8+ T-cell subsets that had been sorted. Each longitudinal HAM/TSP and healthy donor was sampled at 3 time-points spaced at roughly 3-45 month intervals. The cohort included 68 subjects: around 15 with HAM/TSP, about 35 with multiple sclerosis, and around 20 healthy controls. What the research found in general, with its limitations: The MS cluster showed no association with clinical or MRI features, and the authors stated that larger cohorts are needed. No identical CDR3 amino acid sequences were shared among expanded clones across subjects, suggesting private TCR-beta repertoires in all groups. TCR clonal expansion was highest in HAM/TSP patients and lowest in MS patients, with MS patients falling below even healthy controls. In a phylogenetic analysis, the repertoires of 18 out of 34 MS patients fell into a single cluster of related CDR3 sequences, pointing to a possible signature at the repertoire level.

The chain links TRBV28 with TRBJ2-2, with an unclear D gene assignment. The receptor's source is an older woman with multiple sclerosis. The sequenced sample was PBMCs. CDR3 loop: CASSHPTPGELFF. The DNA reads TGTGCCAGCAGTCATCCCACCCCCGGGGAGCTGTTTTTT.